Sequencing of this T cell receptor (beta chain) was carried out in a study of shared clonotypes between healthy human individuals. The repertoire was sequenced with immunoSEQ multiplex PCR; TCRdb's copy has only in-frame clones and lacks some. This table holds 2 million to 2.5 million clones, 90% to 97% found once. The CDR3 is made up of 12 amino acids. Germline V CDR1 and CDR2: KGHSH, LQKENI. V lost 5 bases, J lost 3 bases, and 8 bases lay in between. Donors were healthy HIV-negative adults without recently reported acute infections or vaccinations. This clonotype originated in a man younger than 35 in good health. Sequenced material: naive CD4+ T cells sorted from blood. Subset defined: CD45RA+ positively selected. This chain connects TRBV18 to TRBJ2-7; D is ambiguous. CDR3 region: CASSVENYEQYF. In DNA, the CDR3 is TGTGCCAGCTCAGTGGAAAACTACGAGCAGTACTTC. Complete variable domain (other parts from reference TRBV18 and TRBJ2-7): NAGVMQNPRHLVRRRGQEARLRCSPMKGHSHVYWYRQLPEEGLKFMVYLQKENIIDESGMPKERFSAEFPKEGPSILRIQQVVRGDSAAYFCASSVENYEQYFGPGTRLTVT.